Reported below is one T cell receptor (beta chain). The antigen it binds to is not known. Per-base qualities were not stored, and no clone one base away is much larger. The data are from a study of blood T cell repertoires in COVID-19 (dated by TCRdb to 2020 to 2021). With respect to the entire study: Samples covering the acute and convalescent phases of COVID-19 were provided by collaborators in the United States, Italy and Spain. The material from the prospective study consisted of cDNA or gDNA derived from T cells, B-cell-depleted T cells, or PBMCs. Deeply sampled blood TCRbeta repertoires from subjects exposed to, actively infected with, or recovered from COVID-19 were included in the dataset. The repertoires were made available in a free public database intended to serve as a resource for research on the immune response to SARS-CoV-2. Samples came from the ongoing ImmuneRACE study (first 160 participants) plus 1,254 subjects from 6 global collaborators. The sample metadata nearly always contained a de-identified subject ID, COVID-19 status, age in years and sex. HLA class I and class II types, where available, came from metadata supplied by the sample provider rather than from assay-based typing.

TCRbeta CDR3 regions were amplified from genomic DNA by means of the immunoSEQ Assay, a bias-controlled multiplex PCR. Regarding the original processing steps: Nucleated cell counts per sample were estimated from amplification of reference gene primers within the assay. Sequence reads were collapsed and filtered to measure the absolute abundance of every unique TCRbeta CDR3 rearrangement. Productive Simpson clonality was computed per sample as the square root of Simpson's diversity index over productive rearrangements. The table comes from immuneACCESS by way of TCRdb, which keeps in-frame sequences with V and J called. Part of the clones is missing from these tables; in studies checked, under half for an unresolved V gene and the rest for unknown reasons. For V, J and clone size, that table is used; D and trimming come from the DNA. The sample table shows about 150,000 clones, and around 82% are seen once. The top ten clonotypes cover around 4.4% of the sample.

V loses 9 bases of germline sequence and J loses 3 bases, and the interval between the two ends is 10 bases. CDR1 SNHLY and CDR2 FYNNEI were looked up in the germline V gene. CDR3 length: 12 amino acids, cysteine to phenylalanine. Kept here is only the CDR3 DNA, which spans 36 bases and is read in frame from base 1. Results the study describes overall, beyond this receptor: The quantity of clinical and demographic metadata differed by source and by participant and was supplied without curation.

Whole blood was collected in K2EDTA tubes by collaborating institutions according to the institutions' own protocols. For TCRbeta analysis, collaborators shipped samples in one of three forms: frozen whole blood, isolated PBMCs, or DNA extracted from either of those sample types. The rearranged chain carries TRBV2 and TRBJ2-3, with TRBD1 perhaps the D gene, on 6 matching bases. Sequenced material: peripheral blood. The sequence derives from a man in his 60s with acute or convalescent COVID-19. The DNA sequence is TGTGCCAGGTCACAGGGAACAGATACGCAGTATTTT. It translates as CARSQGTDTQYF.